This T cell receptor beta chain was found in a study of T cell changes during pregnancy in multiple sclerosis. Per germline, CDR1 MGHRA and CDR2 YSYEKL. CDR3 length: 12 residues. With 2 bases removed from V and 7 bases from J, the gap between germline ends came to 9 bases. Sequencing was performed with immunoSEQ multiplex PCR; in TCRdb, only in-frame clones are kept and a portion is missing. The sample contains 85,000 to 110,000 clones, roughly 92% of which appear only once. This chain uses TRBV4-1 with TRBJ2-7; D is unresolved. The source material was peripheral blood, sampled after pregnancy. This clonotype was obtained from a female donor with multiple sclerosis, enrolled in a pregnancy study. DNA for the CDR3: TGCGCCAGCAGCCAACCCCCCGGGGAGCAGTACTTC. It translates to CASSQPPGEQYF.